These T cell receptor beta chains were read from a single sample in a study of blood T cell repertoires in COVID-19. Method: immunoSEQ multiplex PCR; TCRdb's copy keeps in-frame clones and lacks some. The sample shows around 140,000 clones, around 88% of them seen only once. Sequenced material: peripheral blood. The receptor source for this set is a human donor in a cohort sampled during active COVID-19. Both conserved end residues are part of each CDR3. The D gene is left open where the match is weak. For some rows the clone size is stated as once, few or many, or as a class when expanded; others skip it.

D gene,V gene,J gene,clone size,CDR3 protein,CDR3 DNA
NA,TRBV5-1,TRBJ2-7,NA,CASSLEGFSYEQYF,TGCGCCAGCAGCTTAGAGGGATTCTCCTACGAGCAGTACTTC
TRBD1,TRBV9,TRBJ1-2,NA,CASSVGDRADYGYTF,TGTGCCAGCAGCGTAGGAGACAGGGCGGACTATGGCTACACCTTC
NA,TRBV5-4,TRBJ1-1,NA,CASSLQQGFSEAFF,TGTGCCAGCAGCTTGCAACAGGGCTTTTCTGAAGCTTTCTTT
NA,TRBV6-5,TRBJ1-6,NA,CASVGQGRSPLHF,TGTGCCAGCGTAGGTCAGGGGCGTTCACCCCTCCACTTT
NA,TRBV4-2,TRBJ1-4,few,CASSQTVGVSEKLFF,TGTGCCAGCAGCCAGACGGTAGGGGTGAGTGAAAAACTGTTTTTT
NA,TRBV2,TRBJ2-2,few,CASSGTAGELFF,TGTGCCAGCAGTGGGACAGCTGGGGAGCTGTTTTTT
NA,TRBV2,TRBJ2-7,NA,CASKPGQGPSYEQYF,TGTGCCAGCAAACCCGGGCAGGGGCCCTCCTACGAGCAGTACTTC
TRBD1,TRBV6-2/TRBV6-3,TRBJ1-2,few,CASSYSRLQGDYGYTF,TGTGCCAGCAGTTACTCGCGGCTACAGGGGGACTATGGCTACACCTTC
TRBD1,TRBV24-1,TRBJ2-1,NA,CATSDSARTGRGQFF,TGTGCCACCAGTGATTCAGCCCGGACAGGCCGGGGGCAGTTCTTC
NA,TRBV30,TRBJ1-4,NA,CAWSGGAGNEKLFF,TGTGCCTGGAGTGGGGGCGCAGGTAATGAAAAACTGTTTTTT
NA,TRBV4-2,TRBJ1-4,NA,CASSQDAAVEKLFF,TGTGCCAGCAGCCAAGACGCTGCAGTGGAAAAACTGTTTTTT
TRBD1,TRBV30,TRBJ1-2,NA,CAWNLGQGYGYTF,TGTGCCTGGAACCTGGGACAGGGCTATGGCTACACCTTC
TRBD2,TRBV27,TRBJ2-1,NA,CASSLWGGFEQFF,TGTGCCAGCAGTTTGTGGGGGGGGTTTGAGCAGTTCTTC
NA,TRBV10-3,TRBJ1-4,NA,CAISEQKNEKLFF,TGTGCCATCAGTGAACAGAAAAATGAAAAACTGTTTTTT
TRBD1,TRBV30,TRBJ2-6,NA,CAWGTGLGANVLTF,TGTGCCTGGGGGACAGGCTTAGGGGCCAACGTCCTGACTTTC
NA,TRBV4-2,TRBJ2-1,NA,CASSLSMGQREQFF,TGTGCCAGCAGCCTGAGTATGGGACAACGAGAGCAGTTCTTC
TRBD1,TRBV6-5,TRBJ2-7,NA,CASRAPGQGPREQYF,TGTGCCAGCAGAGCCCCGGGACAGGGGCCTCGGGAGCAGTACTTC
NA,TRBV5-1,TRBJ1-6,NA,CASSPSGPGNNSPLHF,TGCGCCAGCAGCCCATCGGGCCCAGGGAATAATTCACCCCTCCACTTT
NA,TRBV5-1,TRBJ1-1,few,CASSLRQGGGGVSTEAFF,TGCGCCAGCAGCTTGCGCCAGGGTGGCGGCGGGGTAAGCACTGAAGCTTTCTTT
TRBD1,TRBV5-3,TRBJ1-6,NA,CARSLRLGGQEDSPLHF,TGTGCCAGAAGCTTGCGCCTCGGGGGACAGGAAGATTCACCCCTCCACTTT
TRBD1,TRBV6-5,TRBJ1-2,NA,CASIGTGGVLFGYTF,TGTGCCAGCATAGGGACAGGGGGCGTTCTTTTTGGCTACACCTTC
TRBD1,TRBV4-2,TRBJ1-2,NA,CASSHGTGGNGYTF,TGTGCCAGCAGCCACGGGACAGGGGGCAATGGCTACACCTTC
NA,TRBV18,TRBJ2-7,NA,CASSPSVRSSYEQYF,TGTGCCAGCTCACCATCAGTAAGGAGCTCCTACGAGCAGTACTTC